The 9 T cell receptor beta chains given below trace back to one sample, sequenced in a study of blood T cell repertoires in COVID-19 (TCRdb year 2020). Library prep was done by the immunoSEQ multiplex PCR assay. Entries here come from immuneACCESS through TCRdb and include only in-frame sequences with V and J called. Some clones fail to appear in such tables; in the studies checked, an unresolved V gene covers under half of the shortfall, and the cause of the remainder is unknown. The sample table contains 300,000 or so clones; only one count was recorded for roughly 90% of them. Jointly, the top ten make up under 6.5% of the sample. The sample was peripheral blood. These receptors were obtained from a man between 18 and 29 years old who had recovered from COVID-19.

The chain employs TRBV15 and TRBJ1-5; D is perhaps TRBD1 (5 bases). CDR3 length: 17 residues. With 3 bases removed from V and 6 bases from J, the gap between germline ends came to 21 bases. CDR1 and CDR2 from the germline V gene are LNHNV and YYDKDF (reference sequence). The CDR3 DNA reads TGTGCCACCAGCAGGGGTTCCGGGGGATCAAGGACTCAGCCCCAGCATTTT. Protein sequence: CATSRGSGGSRTQPQHF.

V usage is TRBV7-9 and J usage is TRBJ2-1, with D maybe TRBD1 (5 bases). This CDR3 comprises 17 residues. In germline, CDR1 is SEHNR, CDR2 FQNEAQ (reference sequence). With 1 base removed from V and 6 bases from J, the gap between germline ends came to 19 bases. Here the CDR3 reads CASSLGAGLPRGNEQFF. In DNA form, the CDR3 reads TGTGCCAGCAGCTTAGGGGCAGGGCTCCCTAGGGGCAATGAGCAGTTCTTC. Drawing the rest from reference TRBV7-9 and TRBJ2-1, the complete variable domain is DTGVSQNPRHKITKRGQNVTFRCDPISEHNRLYWYRQTLGQGPEFLTYFQNEAQLEKSRLLSDRFSAERPKGSFSTLEIQRTEQGDSAMYLCASSLGAGLPRGNEQFFGPGTRLTVL.

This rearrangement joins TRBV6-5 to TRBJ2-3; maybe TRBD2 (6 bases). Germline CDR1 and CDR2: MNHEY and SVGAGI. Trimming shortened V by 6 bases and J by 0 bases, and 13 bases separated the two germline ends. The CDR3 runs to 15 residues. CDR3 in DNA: TGTGCCAGCAGCCCCCGGGAGACAAGCACAGATACGCAGTATTTT. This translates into CASSPRETSTDTQYF.

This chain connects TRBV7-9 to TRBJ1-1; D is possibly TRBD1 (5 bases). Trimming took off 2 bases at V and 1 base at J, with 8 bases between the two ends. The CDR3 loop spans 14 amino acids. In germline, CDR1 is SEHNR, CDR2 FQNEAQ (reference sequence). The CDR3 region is CASSLHQGNTEAFF. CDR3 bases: TGTGCCAGCAGCTTACATCAGGGGAACACTGAAGCTTTCTTT.

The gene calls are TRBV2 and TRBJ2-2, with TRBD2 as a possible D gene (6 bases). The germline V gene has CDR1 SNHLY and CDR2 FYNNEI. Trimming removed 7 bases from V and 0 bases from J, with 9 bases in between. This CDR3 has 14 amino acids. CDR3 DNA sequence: TGTGCCAGCAATCGGGACTCGAACACCGGGGAGCTGTTTTTT. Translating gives CASNRDSNTGELFF.

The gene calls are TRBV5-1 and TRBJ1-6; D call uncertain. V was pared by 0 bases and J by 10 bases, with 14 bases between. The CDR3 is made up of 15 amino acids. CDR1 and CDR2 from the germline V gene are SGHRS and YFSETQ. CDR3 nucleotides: TGCGCCAGCAGCTTGGCCGTCGGGGTCGGGTCACCCCTCCACTTT. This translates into CASSLAVGVGSPLHF.

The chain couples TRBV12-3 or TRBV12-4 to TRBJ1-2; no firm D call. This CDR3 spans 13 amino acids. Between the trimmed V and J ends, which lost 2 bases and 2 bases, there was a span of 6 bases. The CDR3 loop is CASSLTENYGYTF. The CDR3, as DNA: TGTGCCAGCAGTTTAACAGAAAACTATGGCTACACCTTC.

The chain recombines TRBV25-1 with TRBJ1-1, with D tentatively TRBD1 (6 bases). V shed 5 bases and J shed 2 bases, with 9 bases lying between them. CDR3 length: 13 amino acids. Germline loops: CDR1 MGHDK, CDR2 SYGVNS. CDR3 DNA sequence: TGTGCCAGCAGTATACAGGGAAACACTGAAGCTTTCTTT. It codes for CASSIQGNTEAFF.

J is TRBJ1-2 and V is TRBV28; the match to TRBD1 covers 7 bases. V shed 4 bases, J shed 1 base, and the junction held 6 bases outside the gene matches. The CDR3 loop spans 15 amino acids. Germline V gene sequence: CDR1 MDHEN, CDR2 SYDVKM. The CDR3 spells CASSSVGQDNYGYTF. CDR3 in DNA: TGTGCCAGCAGTTCCGTCGGACAGGATAACTATGGCTACACCTTC.